This TCR beta chain came from a study of blood T cells in healthy people across ages. Sample-barcoded 5' priming and a J-beta primer mix drove a second PCR of roughly 7 to 11 cycles. TCRdb called the 5' RACE reads again in MiXCR, with one record for every CDR3 protein. The table includes 910,000 or so distinct CDR3 sequences, about 53% detected once. Study results and limitations: Observed TCR beta diversity per million T cells went down as age went up. This fall followed a roughly linear course with age.

Germline assignment: CDR1 MNHEY and CDR2 SVGEGT. The CDR3 has 15 amino acids. V trimming: 2 bases; J trimming: 2 bases; junction bases outside the gene matches: 4. This clonotype came up a few times. Its cognate antigen is unknown. At least 7 million PBMCs were isolated per sample. Per individual sample, total RNA of at least 5.5 micrograms was extracted. The sample consisted of blood. This receptor was identified in a woman aged 60-75 years in good health. J is TRBJ2-7 and V is TRBV6-2 or TRBV6-3; TRBD2 agrees at 9 bases. This CDR3 reads CASSYSSGSPYEQYF. DNA of the CDR3: TGTGCCAGCAGTTACAGTAGCGGGAGTCCCTACGAGCAGTACTTC.